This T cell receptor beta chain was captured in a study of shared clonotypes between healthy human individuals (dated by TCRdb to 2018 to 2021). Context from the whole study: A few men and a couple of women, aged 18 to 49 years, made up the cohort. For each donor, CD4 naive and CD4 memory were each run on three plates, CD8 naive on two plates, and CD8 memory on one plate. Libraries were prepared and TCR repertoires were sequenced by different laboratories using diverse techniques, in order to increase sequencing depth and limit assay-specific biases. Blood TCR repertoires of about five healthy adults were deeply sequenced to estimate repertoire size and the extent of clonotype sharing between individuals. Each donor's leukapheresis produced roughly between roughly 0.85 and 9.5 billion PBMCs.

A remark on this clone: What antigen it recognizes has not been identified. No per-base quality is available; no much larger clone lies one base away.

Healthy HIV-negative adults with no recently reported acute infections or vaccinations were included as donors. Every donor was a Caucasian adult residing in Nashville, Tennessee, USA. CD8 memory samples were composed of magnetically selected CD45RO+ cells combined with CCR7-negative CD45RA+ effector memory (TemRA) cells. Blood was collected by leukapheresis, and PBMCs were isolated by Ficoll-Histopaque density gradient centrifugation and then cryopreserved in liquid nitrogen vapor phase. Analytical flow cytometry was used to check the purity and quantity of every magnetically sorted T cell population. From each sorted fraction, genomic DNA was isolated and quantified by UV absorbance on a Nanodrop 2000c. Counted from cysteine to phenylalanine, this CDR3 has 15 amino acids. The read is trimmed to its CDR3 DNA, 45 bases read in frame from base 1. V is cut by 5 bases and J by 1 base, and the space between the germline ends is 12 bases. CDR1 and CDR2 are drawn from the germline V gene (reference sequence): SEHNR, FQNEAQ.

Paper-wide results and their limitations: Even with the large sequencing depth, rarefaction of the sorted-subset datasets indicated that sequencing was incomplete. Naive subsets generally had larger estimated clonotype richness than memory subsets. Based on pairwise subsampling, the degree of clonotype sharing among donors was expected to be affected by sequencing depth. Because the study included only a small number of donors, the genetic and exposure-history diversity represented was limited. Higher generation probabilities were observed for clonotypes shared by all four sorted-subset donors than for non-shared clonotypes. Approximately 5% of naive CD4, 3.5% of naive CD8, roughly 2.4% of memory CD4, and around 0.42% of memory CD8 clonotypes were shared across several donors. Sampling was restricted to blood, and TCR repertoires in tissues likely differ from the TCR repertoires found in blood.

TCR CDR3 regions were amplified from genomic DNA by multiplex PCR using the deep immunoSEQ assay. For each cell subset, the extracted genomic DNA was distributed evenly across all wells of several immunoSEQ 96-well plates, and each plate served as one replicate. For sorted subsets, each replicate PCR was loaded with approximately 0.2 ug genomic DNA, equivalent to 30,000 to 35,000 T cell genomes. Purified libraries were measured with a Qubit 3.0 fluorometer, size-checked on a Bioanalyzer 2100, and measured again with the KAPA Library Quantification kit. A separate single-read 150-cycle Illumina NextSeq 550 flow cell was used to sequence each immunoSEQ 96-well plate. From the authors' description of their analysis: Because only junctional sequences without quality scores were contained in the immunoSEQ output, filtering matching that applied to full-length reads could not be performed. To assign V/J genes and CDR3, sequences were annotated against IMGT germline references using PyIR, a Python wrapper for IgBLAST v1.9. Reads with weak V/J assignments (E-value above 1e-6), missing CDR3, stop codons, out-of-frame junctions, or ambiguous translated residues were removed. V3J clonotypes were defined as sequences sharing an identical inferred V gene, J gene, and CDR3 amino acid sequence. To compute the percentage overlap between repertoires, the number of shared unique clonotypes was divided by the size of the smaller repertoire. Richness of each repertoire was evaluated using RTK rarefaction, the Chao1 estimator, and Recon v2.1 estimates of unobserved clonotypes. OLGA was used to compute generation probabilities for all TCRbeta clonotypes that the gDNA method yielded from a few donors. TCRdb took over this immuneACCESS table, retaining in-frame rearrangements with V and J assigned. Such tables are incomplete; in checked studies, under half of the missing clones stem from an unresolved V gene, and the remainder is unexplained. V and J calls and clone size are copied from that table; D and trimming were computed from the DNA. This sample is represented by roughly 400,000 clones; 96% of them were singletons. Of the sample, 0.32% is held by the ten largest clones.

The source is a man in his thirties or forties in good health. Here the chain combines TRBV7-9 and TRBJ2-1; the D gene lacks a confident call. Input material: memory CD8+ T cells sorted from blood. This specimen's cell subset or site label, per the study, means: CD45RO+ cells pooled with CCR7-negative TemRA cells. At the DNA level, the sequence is TGTGCCAGCAGCCCCGGCAGTGGATCCTACAATGAGCAGTTCTTC. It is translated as CASSPGSGSYNEQFF.